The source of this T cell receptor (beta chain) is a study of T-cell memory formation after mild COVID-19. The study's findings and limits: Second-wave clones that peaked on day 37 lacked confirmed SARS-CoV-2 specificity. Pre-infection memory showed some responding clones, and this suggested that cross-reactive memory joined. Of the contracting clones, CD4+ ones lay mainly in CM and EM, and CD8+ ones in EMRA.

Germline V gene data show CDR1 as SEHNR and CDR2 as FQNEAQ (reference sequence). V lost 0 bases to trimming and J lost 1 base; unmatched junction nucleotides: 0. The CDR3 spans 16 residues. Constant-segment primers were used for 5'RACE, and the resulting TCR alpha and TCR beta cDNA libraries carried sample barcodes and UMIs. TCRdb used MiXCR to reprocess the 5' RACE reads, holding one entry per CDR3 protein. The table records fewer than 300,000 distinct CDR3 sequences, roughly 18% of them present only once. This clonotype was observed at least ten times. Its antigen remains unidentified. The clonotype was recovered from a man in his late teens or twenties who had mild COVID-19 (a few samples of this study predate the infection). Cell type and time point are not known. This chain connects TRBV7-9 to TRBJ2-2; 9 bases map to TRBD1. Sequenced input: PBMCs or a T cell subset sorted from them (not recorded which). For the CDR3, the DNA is TGTGCCAGCAGCTTAGCGGGACAGGGGAACACCGGGGAGCTGTTTTTT. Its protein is CASSLAGQGNTGELFF.